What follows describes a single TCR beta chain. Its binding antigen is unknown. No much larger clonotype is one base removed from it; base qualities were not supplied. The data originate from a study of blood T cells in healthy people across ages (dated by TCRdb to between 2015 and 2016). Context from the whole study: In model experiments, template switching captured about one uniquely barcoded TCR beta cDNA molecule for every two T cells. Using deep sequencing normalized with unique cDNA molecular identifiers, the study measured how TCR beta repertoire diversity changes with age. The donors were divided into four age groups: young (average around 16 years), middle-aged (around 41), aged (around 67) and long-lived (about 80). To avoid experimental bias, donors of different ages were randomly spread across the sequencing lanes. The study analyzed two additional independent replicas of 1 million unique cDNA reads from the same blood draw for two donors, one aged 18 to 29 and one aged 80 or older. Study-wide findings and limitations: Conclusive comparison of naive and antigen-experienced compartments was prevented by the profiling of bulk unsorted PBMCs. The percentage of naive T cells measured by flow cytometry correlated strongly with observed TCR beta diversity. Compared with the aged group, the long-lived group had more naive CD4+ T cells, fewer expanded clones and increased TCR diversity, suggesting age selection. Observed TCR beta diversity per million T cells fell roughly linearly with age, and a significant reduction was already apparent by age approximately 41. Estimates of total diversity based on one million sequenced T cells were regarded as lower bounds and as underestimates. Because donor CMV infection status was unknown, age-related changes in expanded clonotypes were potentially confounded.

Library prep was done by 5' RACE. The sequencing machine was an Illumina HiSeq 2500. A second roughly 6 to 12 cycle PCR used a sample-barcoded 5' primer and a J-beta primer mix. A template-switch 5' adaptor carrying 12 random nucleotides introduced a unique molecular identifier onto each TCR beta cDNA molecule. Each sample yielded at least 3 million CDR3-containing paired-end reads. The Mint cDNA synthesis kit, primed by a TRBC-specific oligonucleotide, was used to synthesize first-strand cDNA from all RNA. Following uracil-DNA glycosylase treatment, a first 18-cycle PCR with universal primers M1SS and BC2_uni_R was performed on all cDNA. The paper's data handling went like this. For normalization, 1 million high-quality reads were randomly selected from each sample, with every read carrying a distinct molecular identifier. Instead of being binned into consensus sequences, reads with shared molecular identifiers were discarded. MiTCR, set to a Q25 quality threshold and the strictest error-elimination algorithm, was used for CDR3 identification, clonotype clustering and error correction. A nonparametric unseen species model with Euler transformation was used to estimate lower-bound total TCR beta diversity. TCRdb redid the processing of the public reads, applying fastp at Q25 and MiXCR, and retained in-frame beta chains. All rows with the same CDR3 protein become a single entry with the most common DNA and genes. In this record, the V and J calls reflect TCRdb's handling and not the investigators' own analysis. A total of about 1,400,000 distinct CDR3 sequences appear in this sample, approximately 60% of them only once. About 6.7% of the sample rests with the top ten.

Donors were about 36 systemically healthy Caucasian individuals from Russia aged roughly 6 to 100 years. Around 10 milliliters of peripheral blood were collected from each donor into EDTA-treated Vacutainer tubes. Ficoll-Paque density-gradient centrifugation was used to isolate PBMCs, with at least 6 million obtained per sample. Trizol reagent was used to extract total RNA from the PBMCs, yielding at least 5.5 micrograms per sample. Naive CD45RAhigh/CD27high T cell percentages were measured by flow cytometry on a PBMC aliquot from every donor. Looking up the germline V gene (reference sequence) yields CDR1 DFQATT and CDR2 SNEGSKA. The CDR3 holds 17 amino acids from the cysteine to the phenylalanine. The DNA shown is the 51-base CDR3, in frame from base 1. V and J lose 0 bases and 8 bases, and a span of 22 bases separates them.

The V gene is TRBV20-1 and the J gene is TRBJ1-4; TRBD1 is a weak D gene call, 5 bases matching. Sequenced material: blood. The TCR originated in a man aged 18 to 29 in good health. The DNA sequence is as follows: TGCAGTGCTAGAGATCTCGATCGGGGGAATTGGCGGGAAAAACTGTTTTTT. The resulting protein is CSARDLDRGNWREKLFF.